A selection of T cell receptor beta chains follows, all from one sample in a study of blood T cell repertoires in COVID-19. Here immunoSEQ multiplex PCR was the method, and the copy in TCRdb shows in-frame clones only, minus some. The sample contains roughly 120,000 clones, approximately 90% of which appear only once. Sequencing was done on a sample of peripheral blood. Source of these receptors: a human donor in a cohort sampled during active COVID-19. Each CDR3 is given with its conserved first and last residue. Each record gives: V gene, CDR3 protein.

TRBV11-2 CASSPHGGYMNTEAFF
TRBV2 CASGLEGSRSEAFF
TRBV11-3 CASSNKREDYEQYF
TRBV9 CASSFAGDPGYGYTF
TRBV5-6 CASSPGTGNEKLFF
TRBV19 CASTDRSYSSGANVLTF
TRBV27 CASGALLAKNIQYF
TRBV11-2 CASSPSLGRGLNTEAFF
TRBV14 CASSVWISGNEQFF
TRBV2 CASSGSLAGSYEQYF
TRBV27 CASSFGFGPADTQYF
TRBV14 CASSQFGTRGGYTF
TRBV19 CASSIPGLLNTEAFF
TRBV5-6 CASSTRQTNEQFF
TRBV23-1 CASMVGTAAGIWYGYTF